This T cell receptor (beta chain) appears in the sequencing data of a study of T-cell memory formation after mild COVID-19. Study conclusions and caveats: Clones that contracted from day 15 to 85 were balanced CD4/CD8, while later expanders leaned CD4+. Cross-reactive memory seemingly joined, as some responding clones were found in pre-infection memory. SARS-CoV-2 specificity of second-wave clones peaking day 37 was unconfirmed.

TCRdb analysed the 5' RACE reads with MiXCR anew, one entry per CDR3 protein. The repertoire includes under 110,000 distinct CDR3 sequences, around 11% of them detected once, and around 25% sits in the top ten. The CDR3 covers 13 residues. Germline V lookup: CDR1 SNHLY, CDR2 FYNNEI. V lost 6 bases and J 7 bases, leaving 16 bases between the germline ends. This clonotype was counted between two and nine times. Antigen: not known. The sample consisted of PBMCs or a T cell subset sorted from them (not recorded which). V is TRBV2 and J is TRBJ2-7, with D unclear. This receptor was taken from an adult woman who had mild COVID-19 (a few samples of this study predate the infection). Cell type and time point are not known. In DNA, the CDR3 is TGTGCCAGCAGGGATCTGGGGTCGTGGGAGCAGTACTTC. Protein product: CASRDLGSWEQYF.